This T cell receptor beta chain was profiled in a study of T cell responses to AZD1222 COVID-19 vaccine. Clones were sequenced by immunoSEQ multiplex PCR, and TCRdb holds only the in-frame ones, with some missing. The sample consists of 200,000 or so clones, 90% to 95% of them appearing once. Germline V gene sequence: CDR1 SQVTM, CDR2 ANQGSEA. The CDR3 consists of 13 residues. Between the trimmed V and J ends, which lost 5 bases and 4 bases, there was a span of 9 bases. This sequence joins TRBV29-1 and TRBJ2-6; D remains ambiguous. The TCR sequence derives from an adult in good health. This specimen was peripheral blood, taken on day 0 of AZD1222 vaccination. The CDR3 region has the DNA TGCAGCGTTCGGGTTCCCGGGGCCAACGTCCTGACTTTC. This sequence encodes CSVRVPGANVLTF.